What follows are 31 T cell receptor beta chains derived from one specimen sequenced in a study. TCRdb passed the 5' RACE reads through MiXCR, listing each CDR3 protein once. The data show approximately 41,000 distinct CDR3 sequences, just under 30% seen once. Sequencing was performed on memory CD4+ T cells sorted from a lymph node. Sample subset: memory CD4+ T cells, CD4+CD45RO+CD25-. These receptors were collected from a female donor with breast cancer.

The V gene is TRBV5-1, the J gene TRBJ2-7; the D gene is possibly TRBD1 (5 bases). The germline V and J ends were trimmed by 0 bases and 4 bases, with 11 bases remaining between them. The CDR3 is 14 amino acids. The germline V gene encodes CDR1 SGHRS and CDR2 YFSETQ. CDR3 sequence: CASSLETVRYEQYF. The DNA for the CDR3 is TGCGCCAGCAGCTTGGAGACAGTTCGATACGAGCAGTACTTC.

The chain has TRBV1 and TRBJ2-1; the DNA was not compared with TRBD2, the D call given in the table. TRBV1 is a pseudogene locus. The CDR3 is 11 residues long. DNA for the CDR3: TGCACCAGCAAGAAGGCGCGGGAGGTCCTCTTC. Translated, it gives CTSKKAREVLF.

In its sample, this clonotype was seen a few times. The gene calls are TRBV5-1 and TRBJ2-1, with 8 bases lining up with TRBD2. This CDR3 spans 15 amino acids. V shed 4 bases, J shed 6 bases, and the junction held 9 bases outside the gene matches. Germline-derived CDR1 and CDR2 are SGHRS and YFSETQ. The CDR3 loop reads CASSPGGGTGNEQFF. The CDR3 DNA sequence: TGCGCCAGCAGCCCGGGGGGGGGTACTGGCAATGAGCAGTTCTTC.

The chain couples TRBV20-1 to TRBJ2-7; 9 positions agree with TRBD2. Germline loops: CDR1 DFQATT, CDR2 SNEGSKA (reference sequence). The CDR3 loop spans 15 amino acids. Unmatched junction bases numbered 9, after V lost 5 bases and J lost 1 base. This chain's CDR3 is CSAVQSGGISYEQYF. The CDR3 nucleotides read TGCAGTGCTGTCCAAAGCGGGGGGATTTCCTACGAGCAGTACTTC.

V usage is TRBV6-2 or TRBV6-3 and J usage is TRBJ1-5; 9 bases are shared with TRBD1. CDR1 and CDR2 from the germline V gene are MNHEY and SVGEGT. V shed 6 bases and J 6 bases; nucleotides not matched to a gene: 6. The CDR3 spans 14 residues. In DNA form, the CDR3 reads TGTGCCAGCAGCCCACAGGGACAGGGTCAGCCCCAGCATTTT. Translating it yields CASSPQGQGQPQHF.

This clonotype was recorded many times. The chain joins TRBV6-5 to TRBJ2-5, with D unresolved. Per the germline V gene, CDR1 is MNHEY and CDR2 is SVGAGI. Trimming stripped 2 bases from V and 5 bases from J, with 9 bases between. The CDR3 is made up of 13 amino acids. CDR3 nucleotide sequence: TGTGCCAGCAGTTACCTCAAAGCGGAGACCCAGTACTTC. Its translation is CASSYLKAETQYF.

In its sample, this clonotype was seen a few times. The rearrangement uses TRBV6-5 and TRBJ2-7, with TRBD2 matching over 13 bases. The junction had 7 bases not matched to a gene; V was cut back by 5 bases and J by 3 bases. The germline CDR1 and CDR2 sequences are MNHEY and SVGAGI. CDR3 length: 16 residues. CDR3 sequence: CASSPLRTSGGYEQYF. CDR3 coding DNA: TGTGCCAGCAGTCCCCTACGGACTAGCGGGGGCTACGAGCAGTACTTC.

This chain connects TRBV6-1 to TRBJ1-5; weak D call: TRBD1 (5 bases). Trimming stripped 4 bases from V and 2 bases from J, with 15 bases between. The CDR3 is 16 residues long. CDR1 and CDR2 from the germline V gene are MNHNS and SASEGT. In nucleotides, the CDR3 is TGTGCCAGCAGTGCCTCGTGGTGGGGACGCAATCAGCCCCAGCATTTT. Translated, it gives CASSASWWGRNQPQHF.

Only a few counts were recorded for this clonotype. The chain joins TRBV27 to TRBJ2-4, with D possibly being TRBD2 (6 bases). V was cut by 5 bases and J by 8 bases, with 16 bases left in between. The CDR3 runs to 14 residues. From germline, CDR1 is MNHEY and CDR2 SMNVEV (reference sequence). CDR3 region: CASSGWGERDIQYF. CDR3 DNA: TGTGCCAGCAGTGGGTGGGGGGAGAGGGACATTCAGTACTTC.

The V gene is TRBV12-3 or TRBV12-4, the J gene TRBJ1-5; D is undetermined. Trimming pared 3 bases from V and 7 bases from J, leaving 13 bases between. The CDR3 has 14 amino acids. This chain's CDR3 is CASSFRGPHQPQHF. In DNA form, the CDR3 reads TGTGCCAGCAGTTTCCGAGGGCCACACCAGCCCCAGCATTTT.

J is TRBJ2-2 and V is TRBV7-2, with D unresolved. The germline gives CDR1 SGHTA, CDR2 FQGNSA. The CDR3 runs 12 residues. Trimming left V 5 bases short and J 4 bases short, with 5 bases between. CDR3 protein: CASSRSTGELFF. The CDR3 DNA follows: TGTGCCAGCAGCAGGTCCACCGGGGAGCTGTTTTTT.

This clonotype appeared a single time. The chain combines TRBV7-9 with TRBJ1-4; no definite D call. Trimming took 1 base from V and 5 from J, leaving 5 bases between them. There are 13 residues in the CDR3. The V gene's germline CDR1 is SEHNR and CDR2 FQNEAQ (reference sequence). The CDR3 loop reads CASSLDVNEKLFF. As DNA, the CDR3 is TGTGCCAGCAGCTTAGACGTGAATGAAAAACTGTTTTTT.

This clonotype was found a few times. The chain couples TRBV4-1 to TRBJ2-7; 8 nucleotides line up with TRBD2. Germline V lookup: CDR1 MGHRA, CDR2 YSYEKL. The CDR3 contains 13 residues. J was trimmed by 3 bases and V by 4 bases; bases with no gene match: 2. CDR3 coding DNA: TGCGCCAGCAGCCTGGCGGGAGGCTACGAGCAGTACTTC. Amino acids: CASSLAGGYEQYF.

The rearrangement links TRBV5-1 to TRBJ2-1, with TRBD2 matching over 10 bases. Germline-derived CDR1 and CDR2 are SGHRS and YFSETQ. This CDR3 has 17 residues. V lost 4 bases, J lost 4 bases, and 11 bases stayed unmatched. The CDR3 is CASSPSSGRAIYNEQFF. The CDR3 DNA follows: TGCGCCAGCAGCCCAAGCAGCGGGAGGGCTATTTACAATGAGCAGTTCTTC.

The J gene is TRBJ2-3, the V gene TRBV6-1; D may match TRBD1 or TRBD2 (5 bases each). V lost 8 bases and J lost 4, with 16 bases in between. The CDR3 length is 14 residues. The germline V gene has CDR1 MNHNS and CDR2 SASEGT. The CDR3 spells CASHRDLNSDTQYF. CDR3 nucleotide sequence: TGTGCCAGCCATCGGGACCTAAACTCAGATACGCAGTATTTT.

The genes are TRBV29-1 and TRBJ2-2, with TRBD2 identical over 11 bases. This CDR3 contains 16 residues. J gave up 3 bases and V 7 bases, and 10 bases lay outside the gene matches. The germline V gene encodes CDR1 SQVTM and CDR2 ANQGSEA. DNA for the CDR3: TGCAGCGCCGGGGTAGCGGGAGGGGTGCACACCGGGGAGCTGTTTTTT. This encodes CSAGVAGGVHTGELFF.

The chain is built from TRBV13 and TRBJ2-1, with TRBD2 matching over 8 bases. Germline V gene data show CDR1 as PRHDT and CDR2 as FYEKMQ (reference sequence). The ends lost 5 bases at V and 3 bases at J; junction bases unmatched: 6. This CDR3 region has 15 residues. CDR3 nucleotide sequence: TGTGCCAGCAGCGAGAGCGGGAGTGGCTACAATGAGCAGTTCTTC. Amino acids: CASSESGSGYNEQFF. Full variable domain (remainder filled in from reference TRBV13 and TRBJ2-1): AAGVIQSPRHLIKEKRETATLKCYPIPRHDTVYWYQQGPGQDPQFLISFYEKMQSDKGSIPDRFSAQQFSDYHSELNMSSLELGDSALYFCASSESGSGYNEQFFGPGTRLTVL.

There are a few counts of this clonotype. This sequence joins TRBV19 and TRBJ2-5; a weak D match, TRBD2 (6 bases). V lost 1 base and J lost 6, with 15 bases in between. The CDR3 runs 15 residues. Germline V CDR1 and CDR2: LNHDA, SQIVND (reference sequence). DNA for the CDR3: TGTGCCAGTAGTATAGTCCACGGAGGCGGGAAGACCCAGTACTTC. Translation gives CASSIVHGGGKTQYF. Full variable domain (missing parts from reference TRBV19 and TRBJ2-5): DGGITQSPKYLFRKEGQNVTLSCEQNLNHDAMYWYRQDPGQGLRLIYYSQIVNDFQKGDIAEGYSVSREKKESFPLTVTSAQKNPTAFYLCASSIVHGGGKTQYFGPGTRLLVL.

This clonotype has more than one count but fewer than ten. This chain links TRBV27 with TRBJ1-1, with D perhaps TRBD1 (5 bases). Trimming stripped 1 base from V and 1 base from J, with 13 bases between. This CDR3 is 16 amino acids long. Germline CDR1 and CDR2: MNHEY and SMNVEV (reference sequence). The CDR3 DNA follows: TGTGCCAGCAGTTTATTAGCCGGACATAAGAACACTGAAGCTTTCTTT. This sequence encodes CASSLLAGHKNTEAFF.

CDR3 sequence reads: CASSLARNTEAFF. DNA for the CDR3: TGTGCCAGCAGCTTAGCCAGGAACACTGAAGCTTTCTTT. The chain joins TRBV7-9 to TRBJ1-1; D not resolved. Trimming cost V 0 bases and J 1 base, with 3 bases left between them. This CDR3 comprises 13 residues. Looked up from germline, CDR1 is SEHNR and CDR2 is FQNEAQ (reference sequence).

The gene calls are TRBV20-1 and TRBJ2-5, with 13 bases identical to TRBD2. The length of the CDR3 is 17 residues. The germline CDR1 and CDR2 sequences are DFQATT and SNEGSKA (reference sequence). V trimming: 5 bases; J trimming: 4 bases; junction bases outside the gene matches: 13. The CDR3 sequence is CSADPGTSGKSRETQYF. The CDR3, as DNA: TGCAGTGCTGATCCCGGGACTAGCGGGAAGTCGCGAGAGACCCAGTACTTC.

This clonotype was seen more than once but under ten times. CDR3 sequence (DNA): TGTGCCAGCAGCAGGGGAGTCAATCCTAACAATGAGCAGTTCTTC. Its protein product is CASSRGVNPNNEQFF. The chain recombines TRBV7-3 with TRBJ2-1; either TRBD1 or TRBD2 may fit D (5 bases each). Germline V lookup: CDR1 SGHTA, CDR2 FQGTGA. The CDR3 is 15 amino acids. The V end was cut by 5 bases, the J end by 5 bases, with 16 bases between.

V is TRBV5-1 and J is TRBJ1-1; 8 positions match TRBD1. The CDR3 totals 14 residues. V was pared by 4 bases and J by 1 base, with 3 bases of the junction left unmatched. Per germline, CDR1 SGHRS and CDR2 YFSETQ. CDR3 DNA sequence: TGCGCCAGCAGCACCGGACAGGGGAACACTGAAGCTTTCTTT. Residues: CASSTGQGNTEAFF.

This clonotype was found a few times. V and J are TRBV12-3 or TRBV12-4 and TRBJ1-4; D unclear. V was clipped by 6 bases and J by 8 bases, with 7 bases between them. The CDR3 is 11 residues long. The CDR3 sequence is CASSSQEKLFF. As DNA, the CDR3 is TGTGCCAGCAGCTCTCAAGAAAAACTGTTTTTT.

The sample holds one count of this clonotype. A clone one base away is much larger, so this may be a read error. The chain recombines TRBV20-1 with TRBJ2-4; D may be TRBD1 (6 bases). This CDR3 is built from 14 residues. The germline gives CDR1 DFQATT, CDR2 SNEGSKA (reference sequence). The DNA for the CDR3 is TGCGGTGCTGGACAGACAGGCTACGAGGGTGGGCAGTACTTC. This codes for CGAGQTGYEGGQYF.

This clonotype appeared a few times. This chain uses TRBV28 with TRBJ1-4; D is unresolved. The CDR3 totals 11 residues. Deletions cut 6 bases from V and 8 bases from J, with 7 bases between. Germline V gives CDR1 MDHEN, CDR2 SYDVKM. The DNA for the CDR3 is TGTGCCAGCAGCCGGGCGGAAAAACTGTTTTTT. Residues: CASSRAEKLFF.

V is TRBV28 and J is TRBJ2-3, with 7 positions matching TRBD2. This CDR3 is 15 amino acids long. V lost 5 bases to trimming and J lost 0 bases; unmatched junction nucleotides: 5. The germline gives CDR1 MDHEN, CDR2 SYDVKM. CDR3 in DNA: TGTGCCAGCAGTGTAAGCGGGACTAGCACAGATACGCAGTATTTT. Translated: CASSVSGTSTDTQYF.

The chain employs TRBV9 and TRBJ1-1; D may be TRBD1 (6 bases). The V gene's germline CDR1 is SGDLS and CDR2 YYNGEE. The CDR3 runs 15 residues. Trimming left V 0 bases short and J 4 bases short, with 13 bases between. The CDR3, as DNA: TGTGCCAGCAGCGTAGGGCGGGACATGGGCACTGAAGCTTTCTTT. Translation: CASSVGRDMGTEAFF.

The rearrangement uses TRBV28 and TRBJ1-4, with D perhaps TRBD1 (6 bases). The CDR3 runs to 12 residues. V was cut by 8 bases and J by 8 bases, with 12 bases left in between. CDR1 MDHEN and CDR2 SYDVKM come from the germline V gene. The CDR3 coding sequence is TGTGCCAGCGTGGACAGATCCGAAAAACTGTTTTTT. Translated: CASVDRSEKLFF.

The chain joins TRBV4-1 to TRBJ2-7; D gene uncertain. Germline assignment: CDR1 MGHRA and CDR2 YSYEKL. There are 13 residues in the CDR3. Trimming removed 4 bases at V and 3 bases at J, with 10 bases between. CDR3 in amino acids: CASSPGPGYEQYF. Written as DNA, the CDR3 is TGCGCCAGCAGCCCCGGGCCCGGCTACGAGCAGTACTTC.

The rearrangement links TRBV6-5 to TRBJ2-3, with 8 bases lining up with TRBD2. There are 20 residues in the CDR3. J gave up 0 bases and V 6 bases, and 20 bases lay outside the gene matches. The V gene's germline CDR1 is MNHEY and CDR2 SVGAGI. CDR3 bases: TGTGCCAGCAGGTTGAACCCCTCCGCGGGGGGATTAACTAGCACAGATACGCAGTATTTT. This encodes CASRLNPSAGGLTSTDTQYF.